Below, 4 T cell receptor beta chains from the same sample are listed, as sequenced in a study of blood T cells in healthy people across ages. A second PCR of roughly 7 to 11 cycles used a sample-barcoded 5' primer and a J-beta primer mix. Via MiXCR, TCRdb re-called the 5' RACE reads, giving one row per CDR3 protein. This sample has about 900,000 distinct CDR3 sequences, with under 50% found just once. Sequencing input: blood. All receptors come from a man aged 25 to 45 in good health.

V usage is TRBV12-3 or TRBV12-4 and J usage is TRBJ2-3; D possibly uses TRBD1 or TRBD2 (5 bases each). The V end lost 3 bases, the J end lost 4 bases, and 14 bases lay between the germline ends. The CDR3 sequence is 15 residues long. CDR3 sequence (DNA): TGTGCCAGCAGTTTTCATGGGGGTCTAGCAGATACGCAGTATTTT. Translated, it gives CASSFHGGLADTQYF.

This clonotype showed up just a few times. The chain combines TRBV7-8 with TRBJ2-5; D remains unclear. Germline-derived CDR1 and CDR2 are SGHVS and FQNEAQ. The CDR3 is 13 amino acids. Trimming took 6 bases from V and 8 from J, leaving 16 bases between them. The CDR3 spells CASRSGQWGTQYF. Written as DNA, the CDR3 is TGTGCCAGCAGATCTGGGCAATGGGGAACCCAGTACTTC.

The chain recombines TRBV20-1 with TRBJ2-1; perhaps D is TRBD1 or TRBD2 (6 bases each). Germline assignment: CDR1 DFQATT and CDR2 SNEGSKA (reference sequence). CDR3 length: 14 amino acids. V was clipped by 6 bases and J by 2 bases, with 14 bases between them. CDR3 amino acids: CSATGAATYNEQFF. In nucleotides, the CDR3 is TGCAGTGCCACGGGGGCGGCGACCTACAATGAGCAGTTCTTC.

In this sample, this clonotype turned up a few times. V usage is TRBV20-1 and J usage is TRBJ2-7; D perhaps matches TRBD2 (6 bases). The V end lost 1 base, the J end lost 0 bases, and 13 bases lay between the germline ends. The germline V gene has CDR1 DFQATT and CDR2 SNEGSKA (reference sequence). The CDR3 totals 15 residues. This CDR3 is CSARGTGTLSYEQYF. The CDR3 bases are TGCAGTGCTAGAGGAACCGGGACTCTCTCCTACGAGCAGTACTTC.